This T cell receptor (beta chain) was sequenced for a study of blood T cell repertoires in COVID-19. At the level of the study: The study drew acute and convalescent COVID-19 samples from the United States, Italy and Spain. Sources were T cells, B-cell-depleted T cells, or PBMCs; the material itself was cDNA or gDNA.

CDR1 is WNHNN and CDR2 is SYGVQD in the germline V gene (reference sequence). The CDR3 has 19 residues. V dropped 3 bases and J dropped 0 bases, with 18 bases sitting between them. In the authors' methods: Reference gene primer amplification in the assay estimated nucleated cell counts. Only in-frame clones appear in the TCRdb table, and some are missing; sequencing was by immunoSEQ multiplex PCR. D and trimming come from the DNA, and the V and J calls and clone size come from that table. The profile covers tens of thousands of clones, with approximately 80% appearing a single time and less than 6.5% taken by the ten largest.

The TCR sequence derives from an older woman with acute or convalescent COVID-19. V gene TRBV10-1 combines with J gene TRBJ2-6; D is unresolved. The sequenced sample consisted of peripheral blood. CDR3 bases: TGCGCCAGCAGTGACCCTGGGCCAGCCAAAATCTCTGGGGCCAACGTCCTGACTTTC. It translates to CASSDPGPAKISGANVLTF.